A single sample is the source of the 9 T cell receptor beta chains below, sequenced in a study of shared clonotypes between healthy human individuals. TCRdb keeps only in-frame clones here, not all; method: immunoSEQ multiplex PCR. This table holds roughly 770,000 clones, 90% to 98% found once. Positively selected for CCR7, the CD45RO-negative cells used as naive CD8 cells excluded terminally differentiated effector memory CD45RA+ cells. The sequenced sample consisted of naive CD8+ T cells sorted from blood. The receptors derive from a man aged 30 to 39 in good health.

This clone was found once. This chain links TRBV7-2 with TRBJ2-7; a weak D match, TRBD2 (6 bases). Per germline, CDR1 SGHTA and CDR2 FQGNSA. This CDR3 contains 14 residues. V dropped 5 bases and J dropped 7 bases, with 18 bases sitting between them. In DNA form, the CDR3 reads TGTGCCAGCAGCGGCGGGACTGCTTTGTATGAGCAGTACTTC. It translates to CASSGGTALYEQYF.

The chain recombines TRBV27 with TRBJ2-7; the match to TRBD2 covers 7 bases. Germline V gene sequence: CDR1 MNHEY, CDR2 SMNVEV (reference sequence). The CDR3 length is 14 residues. The junction had 8 bases not matched to a gene; V was cut back by 8 bases and J by 1 base. CDR3 amino acids: CASGPASGSYEQYF. Written as DNA, the CDR3 is TGTGCCAGCGGCCCCGCTAGCGGATCCTACGAGCAGTACTTC.

The chain links TRBV28 to TRBJ2-1, with D unclear. V lost 5 bases, J lost 10 bases, and 9 bases lay in between. There are 11 residues in the CDR3. CDR1 is MDHEN, CDR2 SYDVKM, per germline. DNA of the CDR3: TGTGCCAGCAGTCCCCGCTCCGAGCAGTTCTTC. Protein sequence: CASSPRSEQFF.

The chain couples TRBV20-1 to TRBJ1-2; D is undetermined. The CDR3 loop spans 10 amino acids. CDR1 is DFQATT, CDR2 SNEGSKA, per germline (reference sequence). With 6 bases removed from V and 8 bases from J, the gap between germline ends came to 10 bases. The CDR3 protein is CSAPTEGYTF. Here the CDR3 DNA reads TGCAGTGCCCCTACTGAGGGCTACACCTTC.

This chain uses TRBV9 with TRBJ2-7, with D uncertain. Germline CDR1 is SGDLS and CDR2 is YYNGEE. V was cut by 2 bases and J by 4 bases, with 16 bases left in between. CDR3 length equals 15 residues. The CDR3 nucleotides are TGTGCCAGCAGCGTCACAACTGGGCCGGCGTACGAGCAGTACTTC. Protein sequence: CASSVTTGPAYEQYF. The whole variable domain, remainder taken from reference TRBV9 and TRBJ2-7, is DSGVTQTPKHLITATGQRVTLRCSPRSGDLSVYWYQQSLDQGLQFLIQYYNGEERAKGNILERFSAQQFPDLHSELNLSSLELGDSALYFCASSVTTGPAYEQYFGPGTRLTVT.

The V gene is TRBV28, the J gene TRBJ2-2; no definite D call. Trimming stripped 8 bases from V and 6 bases from J, with 16 bases between. The CDR3 has 14 amino acids. CDR1 MDHEN and CDR2 SYDVKM come from the germline V gene. CDR3 region: CASSPYQVAGELFF. CDR3 coding DNA: TGTGCCAGCTCCCCGTACCAGGTCGCCGGGGAGCTGTTTTTT.

The table lists this clone with a few counts. This specimen includes other DNA sequences encoding the same CDR3. V is TRBV20-1 and J is TRBJ2-2, with D unclear. The germline gives CDR1 DFQATT, CDR2 SNEGSKA (reference sequence). The CDR3 extends over 11 amino acids. V lost 6 bases and J lost 2, with 4 bases in between. DNA for the CDR3: TGCAGTGCCCGAAACACCGGGGAGCTGTTTTTT. Translating it yields CSARNTGELFF.

The V call is TRBV7-8, the J call TRBJ2-2; possible D gene TRBD1, 6 bases. Trimming cost V 3 bases and J 2 bases, with 7 bases left between them. Germline assignment: CDR1 SGHVS and CDR2 FQNEAQ. The CDR3 has 14 residues. The CDR3 region has the DNA TGTGCCAGCAGCTTGGGGGCTAACACCGGGGAGCTGTTTTTT. Translating gives CASSLGANTGELFF.

This chain links TRBV10-3 with TRBJ2-7; D is uncertain. V dropped 6 bases and J dropped 6 bases, with 9 bases sitting between them. The CDR3 is 11 amino acids. CDR1 is ENHRY and CDR2 is SYGVKD in the germline V gene. The CDR3 bases are TGTGCCATCAGACAAGGCTCCGAGCAGTACTTC. It yields the protein CAIRQGSEQYF.